This T cell receptor (beta chain) was recovered during a study of cytomegalovirus exposure and HLA in healthy donors. Across the whole study: Among the roughly 400 genotyped donors, around 85% were placed in the Caucasian-associated ancestry cluster. Study-wide results and limits: TCR beta chain V- and J-gene trimming was linked, in a later analysis, to a missense variant in DCLRE1C. Accurate prediction of most subjects' HLA-A and HLA-B alleles from TCR beta sequences was reported. The study found most TCR sequences rare, yet found some public TCRs in many donors.

Use of 60 Vbeta and 13 Jbeta primers characterized the PCR. Assay: immunoSEQ multiplex PCR; the TCRdb copy retains only in-frame clones and omits some. The table shows around 130,000 clones, with around 82% occurring only once. On this clone: What it binds is not known.

The V gene's germline CDR1 is KGHSY and CDR2 FQNENV. Trimming stripped 4 bases from V and 8 bases from J, with 17 bases between. The CDR3 contains 14 residues. Sequencing input: PBMCs. This clonotype was sampled from a boy aged 10-17 years in good health and CMV-seronegative. This rearrangement joins TRBV16 to TRBJ1-2, with D tentatively TRBD1 (5 bases). Here the CDR3 DNA reads TGTGCCAGCAGCCCGCAACTTGACAGTTGGGGCTACACCTTC. This sequence encodes CASSPQLDSWGYTF.